A single sample is the source of the 25 T cell receptor beta chains below, sequenced in a study of Tregs in tolerant kidney transplant recipients. Sequencing used immunoSEQ multiplex PCR; TCRdb keeps in-frame clones, though not all of them. The sample data list some 11,000 clones. Mixed chimerism was transient after nonmyeloablative marrow transplants from related graft donors. The sample in question was CD8+ T cells from blood (PBMCs), obtained 24 months after the transplant. These receptors were taken from a human patient who received a combined kidney and bone marrow transplant. Part of the T cells may come from the graft donor.

As for this clone: The observed sequence ends 3 residues before the CDR3 terminus, with the missing tail filled in from the germline J gene. The V call is TRBV11-2, the J call TRBJ2-1; 9 bases map to TRBD2. Germline V CDR1 and CDR2: SGHAT, FQNNGV. V trimming: 3 bases; J trimming: 7 bases; junction bases outside the gene matches: 4. This CDR3 has 14 residues. CDR3 bases read: TGTGCCAGCAGCTTGGGTGCGGGAGGGAATGAG. Its protein is CASSLGAGGNE. The complete CDR3 protein is CASSLGAGGNEQFF. Full variable domain (outside the CDR3, taken from reference TRBV11-2 and TRBJ2-1): EAGVAQSPRYKIIEKRQSVAFWCNPISGHATLYWYQQILGQGPKLLIQFQNNGVVDDSQLPKDRFSAERLKGVDSTLKIQPAKLEDSAVYLCASSLGAGGNEQFFGPGTRLTVL.

Turning to this clone: The read comes to an end 3 residues before the CDR3 does, leaving the germline J gene to fill in the end. The V call is TRBV5-1, the J call TRBJ2-1; D uncertain. The CDR3 is 13 residues long. The V gene lost 5 bases and the J gene lost 3 bases, with 9 bases spanning the gap. From germline, CDR1 is SGHRS and CDR2 YFSETQ. The CDR3 sequence: CASSDTGYNEQFF. Incomplete CDR3 DNA: TGCGCCAGCAGTGATACCGGCTACAATGAG.

As for this clone: Read data end 3 residues before the CDR3 end; the end is taken from the germline J gene. The V call is TRBV29-1, the J call TRBJ2-7; 14 positions match TRBD2. Trimming removed 4 bases from V and 5 bases from J; junction bases left unmatched: 13. The CDR3 is 17 residues long. Per germline, CDR1 SQVTM and CDR2 ANQGSEA. CDR3 bases read: TGCAGCGTTGTCGTCTCGGGACTAGCGGGAGTCTTACACGAG. This encodes CSVVVSGLAGVLHE. In full, the CDR3 reads CSVVVSGLAGVLHEQYF.

Points on this clone: The read gets to within 3 residues of the CDR3 end, and the germline J gene fills in the rest. This chain links TRBV5-1 with TRBJ1-1; 7 bases map to TRBD1. The CDR3 has 17 residues. Germline loops: CDR1 SGHRS, CDR2 YFSETQ. The V segment lost 0 bases and the J segment 6 bases; nucleotides outside the gene matches: 14. This CDR3 reads CASSLAGGGGLLAEAFF. The sequenced CDR3 bases are TGCGCCAGCAGCTTGGCCGGGGGAGGGGGCTTGTTGGCTGAA.

In the case of this clone: Coverage ceases 3 residues before the CDR3 finishes, and the germline J gene fills in the end. This rearrangement joins TRBV19 to TRBJ1-1; a possible D gene is TRBD1 (6 bases). V was trimmed by 10 bases and J by 6 bases, leaving 15 bases between them. There are 12 residues in the CDR3. Germline-derived CDR1 and CDR2 are LNHDA and SQIVND (reference sequence). CDR3: CATRTGMAEAFF. The part of the CDR3 DNA that was read is TGTGCCACTCGAACAGGGATGGCTGAA.

On this clone itself: The CDR3 end is not reached by the read, which stops 3 residues before it; the germline J gene fills it in. This sequence joins TRBV19 and TRBJ1-1; D is unclear. Germline lookup yields CDR1 LNHDA and CDR2 SQIVND (reference sequence). The CDR3 runs 12 residues. CDR3 DNA (partial): TGTGCCAGTAGTCCAACAGCGGCAGAA. Its translation: CASSPTAAE. The complete CDR3 protein is CASSPTAAEAFF.

Comment on this clone: The read terminates 3 residues before the CDR3 end, so the remaining end is supplied by the germline J gene. This chain links TRBV5-1 with TRBJ2-7; the D gene is possibly TRBD1 (5 bases). CDR1 and CDR2 from the germline V gene are SGHRS and YFSETQ. The CDR3 loop spans 15 amino acids. V lost 0 bases, J lost 5 bases, and 15 bases lay in between. The sequenced CDR3 bases are TGCGCCAGCAGCTTGGCCCAGGGATCCATACACGAG. Encoded protein: CASSLAQGSIHE. The CDR3 in full is CASSLAQGSIHEQYF.

Of note for this clone: The read ends 3 residues early relative to the CDR3; the germline J gene fills the gap. The chain couples TRBV2 to TRBJ2-7; no clear D gene. The CDR3 runs to 14 residues. V dropped 8 bases and J dropped 0 bases, with 14 bases sitting between them. Germline V gene lookup returns CDR1 SNHLY and CDR2 FYNNEI. The chain's CDR3 is CASLAVSSSYEQYF. The CDR3 DNA, read in part, is TGTGCCAGCCTCGCGGTCTCGAGCTCCTACGAG.

The covered CDR3 bases are TGCAGTGCTAGAGATCCCCTGACTAGCCCGAACACCGGGGAG. Protein sequence: CSARDPLTSPNTGE. The full CDR3 protein reads CSARDPLTSPNTGELFF. J is TRBJ2-2 and V is TRBV20-1; 7 bases are shared with TRBD2. The observed sequence ends 3 residues before the CDR3 terminus, with the missing tail filled in from the germline J gene. The V and J ends lost 0 bases and 0 bases, in that order; junction bases with no gene match: 7. In germline, CDR1 is DFQATT, CDR2 SNEGSKA (reference sequence). The CDR3 is made up of 17 amino acids.

Note on this clone: With the read ending 3 residues before the CDR3 end, the germline J gene is used to fill in that end. V and J are TRBV29-1 and TRBJ2-7; TRBD2 matches 11 bases. Germline V gene sequence: CDR1 SQVTM, CDR2 ANQGSEA. The CDR3 contains 13 residues. The junction had 5 bases not matched to a gene; V was cut back by 6 bases and J by 4 bases. CDR3 DNA, as far as it was read: TGCAGCGTACCGGGACTAGCGGCTTACGAG. Its protein product is CSVPGLAAYE. The full CDR3 protein is CSVPGLAAYEQYF.

Incomplete CDR3 DNA: TGTGCCAGCAGCTATATCCCGGGGAAGGGCCCTAAA. It yields the protein CASSYIPGKGPK. The entire CDR3 protein is CASSYIPGKGPKLFF. The chain employs TRBV11-2 and TRBJ1-4; D is ambiguous. Read coverage stops 3 residues before the CDR3 terminus; the germline J gene supplies the remainder. The CDR3 runs to 15 residues. Germline V gene lookup returns CDR1 SGHAT and CDR2 FQNNGV.

As to this clone: The read ends 3 residues shy of where the CDR3 ends; the end is completed using the germline J gene. The chain combines TRBV4-1 with TRBJ2-7; 12 bases are shared with TRBD1. CDR1 is MGHRA, CDR2 YSYEKL, per germline. The junction had 6 bases not matched to a gene; V was cut back by 3 bases and J by 3 bases. CDR3 size: 16 residues. The sequenced part of the CDR3 DNA is TGCGCCAGCAGCCAGCGGGGACAGGGGGCCCTCTACGAG. This gives the protein CASSQRGQGALYE. The whole CDR3 protein is CASSQRGQGALYEQYF.

On this clone: Read coverage stops 3 residues before the CDR3 terminus; the germline J gene supplies the remainder. V is TRBV5-1 and J is TRBJ1-1, with 10 bases lining up with TRBD1. This CDR3 contains 14 residues. Germline values: CDR1 SGHRS, CDR2 YFSETQ. With 5 bases clipped from V and 5 bases from J, the junction kept 6 bases outside the gene matches. The CDR3 spells CASRTDRGLTEAFF. CDR3 DNA, as far as it was read: TGCGCCAGCAGAACCGACAGGGGGCTTACTGAA.

A note on this clone: The read falls 3 residues short of the CDR3 end, and the missing part is taken from the germline J gene. The chain joins TRBV19 to TRBJ2-7; D gene uncertain. Germline CDR1 is LNHDA and CDR2 is SQIVND (reference sequence). The CDR3 contains 14 residues. V was cut by 0 bases and J by 4 bases, with 10 bases left in between. The DNA read from the CDR3 is TGTGCCAGTAGTATAGATTTTGGCAGGTACGAG. It is translated as CASSIDFGRYE. The whole CDR3 region reads CASSIDFGRYEQYF.

With respect to this clone: The CDR3 extends 3 residues past the end of the read, so its final part is completed from the germline J gene. This chain joins TRBV11-2 and TRBJ2-1; a possible D gene is TRBD2 (7 bases). The germline V and J ends were trimmed by 10 bases and 6 bases, with 13 bases remaining between them. CDR1 and CDR2 (germline): SGHAT, FQNNGV. The CDR3 totals 12 residues. The CDR3 bases that were read are TGTGCCAACCGGGGGGCCTCCAATGAG. As protein: CANRGASNE. In full, the CDR3 reads CANRGASNEQFF.

Comments on this clone: The observed sequence ends 3 residues before the CDR3 terminus, with the missing tail filled in from the germline J gene. The chain uses TRBV7-9 and TRBJ1-2; D ambiguous. V dropped 5 bases and J dropped 5 bases, with 18 bases sitting between them. Germline loops: CDR1 SEHNR, CDR2 FQNEAQ (reference sequence). This CDR3 is 15 amino acids long. CDR3 DNA (partial): TGTGCCAGCAGCGTTCATGTTTCGACACGTTATGGC. It codes for CASSVHVSTRYG. The entire CDR3 protein is CASSVHVSTRYGYTF. The variable domain in full, completed from reference TRBV7-9 and TRBJ1-2, reads DTGVSQNPRHKITKRGQNVTFRCDPISEHNRLYWYRQTLGQGPEFLTYFQNEAQLEKSRLLSDRFSAERPKGSFSTLEIQRTEQGDSAMYLCASSVHVSTRYGYTFGSGTRLTVV.

This clone is identified as medium-sized from frequency. The read halts 3 residues ahead of the CDR3 end, with the missing end drawn from the germline J gene. The rearrangement links TRBV5-6 to TRBJ2-7; 7 nucleotides align to TRBD2. Trimming removed 2 bases from V and 3 bases from J; junction bases left unmatched: 5. CDR3 length equals 14 residues. Germline V gives CDR1 SGHDT, CDR2 YYEEEE. The covered CDR3 bases are TGTGCCAGCAGCTTCTGGGGACTATACTACGAG. Amino acids: CASSFWGLYYE. The CDR3, in full, reads CASSFWGLYYEQYF.

Concerning this clone: The CDR3 extends 3 residues past the end of the read, so its final part is completed from the germline J gene. J is TRBJ1-1 and V is TRBV5-1; 9 positions match TRBD1. Losses at the gene ends were 4 bases for V and 5 bases for J; bases not matched to a gene: 6. This CDR3 comprises 14 residues. CDR1 and CDR2 from the germline V gene are SGHRS and YFSETQ. The sequenced CDR3 bases are TGCGCCAGCAGCCCCGTGACAGGGGGGACTGAA. It specifies CASSPVTGGTE. The whole CDR3 region reads CASSPVTGGTEAFF.

With regard to this clone: With the read ending 3 residues before the CDR3 end, the germline J gene is used to fill in that end. The J gene is TRBJ2-1, the V gene TRBV20-1; 7 bases are a match to TRBD1. The CDR3 has 14 residues. The ends lost 6 bases at V and 4 bases at J; junction bases unmatched: 9. The germline V gene encodes CDR1 DFQATT and CDR2 SNEGSKA (reference sequence). CDR3 bases read: TGCAGTGCGGTAGACAGGGTTCGGTACAATGAG. Residues: CSAVDRVRYNE. The complete CDR3 sequence is CSAVDRVRYNEQFF.

In regard to this clone: From the germline J gene comes the end of the CDR3, since the read stops 3 residues before it. V and J are TRBV9 and TRBJ2-5, with D tentatively TRBD1 (5 bases). V lost 4 bases to trimming and J lost 0 bases, with 10 bases between them. From germline, CDR1 is SGDLS and CDR2 YYNGEE. This CDR3 is built from 14 residues. The CDR3: CASSIPGYQETQYF. The sequenced part of the CDR3 DNA is TGTGCCAGCAGCATTCCAGGGTACCAAGAGACC.

A word on this clone: Coverage ceases 3 residues before the CDR3 finishes, and the germline J gene fills in the end. This chain links TRBV12-3 or TRBV12-4 with TRBJ2-1, with 8 bases that match TRBD2. After removal of 6 bases from V and 5 bases from J, the junction contained 6 bases not matched to a gene. The CDR3 has 14 amino acids. CDR3 DNA (partial): TGTGCCAGCAGCATAGCGGGACTCAACAATGAG. As protein: CASSIAGLNNE. The whole CDR3 sequence is CASSIAGLNNEQFF.

A note on this clone: The read terminates 3 residues ahead of where the CDR3 ends, so the germline J gene completes it. The chain joins TRBV7-6 to TRBJ2-2; 10 nucleotides line up with TRBD2. V lost 2 bases and J lost 6; bases outside the gene matches: 6. This CDR3 has 16 amino acids. Germline-derived CDR1 and CDR2 are SGHVS and FNYEAQ. CDR3 loop: CASSLLLAGVSGELFF. The covered CDR3 bases are TGTGCCAGCAGCTTACTTCTAGCGGGAGTATCCGGGGAG.

As concerns this clone: The observed sequence ends 3 residues before the CDR3 terminus, with the missing tail filled in from the germline J gene. The chain links TRBV20-1 to TRBJ2-4, with D perhaps matching TRBD1 (6 bases). Per the germline V gene, CDR1 is DFQATT and CDR2 is SNEGSKA (reference sequence). CDR3 length equals 14 residues. V lost 5 bases and J lost 0, with 11 bases in between. The CDR3 here is CSAAGDLAKNIQYF. Incomplete CDR3 DNA: TGCAGTGCTGCAGGGGATTTAGCCAAAAACATT.

Details on this clone: The DNA ends 3 residues before the CDR3 does, and the rest of the CDR3 is filled in from the germline J gene. The chain has TRBV6-2 or TRBV6-3 and TRBJ2-2; a possible D gene is TRBD1 (6 bases). The germline gives CDR1 MNHEY, CDR2 SVGEGT. V lost 6 bases to trimming and J lost 0 bases, with 14 bases between them. The length of the CDR3 is 16 residues. The DNA read from the CDR3 is TGTGCCAGCAGCCGACAGGTGCCCGCGAACACCGGGGAG. Translation: CASSRQVPANTGE. The entire CDR3 protein is CASSRQVPANTGELFF.

CDR3 residues: CAWSSGLAVVDEQFF. CDR3 bases read: TGTGCCTGGAGTTCGGGACTAGCGGTAGTCGATGAG. The rearrangement links TRBV30 to TRBJ2-1; 11 bases are shared with TRBD2. The CDR3 end lies 3 residues beyond the end of the read and is filled in from the germline J gene. The germline V gene encodes CDR1 GTSNPN and CDR2 SVGIG (reference sequence). The CDR3 loop spans 15 amino acids. V was clipped by 2 bases and J by 8 bases; unmatched bases: 8. Looking up the rest from reference TRBV30 and TRBJ2-1 gives the full variable domain: SQTIHQWPATLVQPVGSPLSLECTVEGTSNPNLYWYRQAAGRGLQLLFYSVGIGQISSEVPQNLSASRPQDRQFILSSKKLLLSDSGFYLCAWSSGLAVVDEQFFGPGTRLTVL.